The 27 T cell receptor beta chains below were found in one sample sequenced in a study of blood T cell repertoires in COVID-19. Only in-frame clones appear in the TCRdb table, and some are missing; sequencing was by immunoSEQ multiplex PCR. The table records 250,000 to 300,000 clones, roughly nine tenths of them present only once. Sequencing was performed on peripheral blood. These TCRs come from a woman in her forties who had recovered from COVID-19.

V and J are TRBV2 and TRBJ1-6; TRBD1 aligns across 9 bases. The germline CDR1 and CDR2 sequences are SNHLY and FYNNEI. The V gene end was trimmed by 6 bases and the J gene end by 7 bases; junction bases not matched to a gene: 4. CDR3 length: 14 residues. The CDR3 sequence: CASRVDRGNSPLHF. The DNA for the CDR3 is TGTGCCAGCAGAGTCGACAGGGGGAATTCACCCCTCCACTTT. Filled out from reference TRBV2 and TRBJ1-6, the complete variable domain reads EPEVTQTPSHQVTQMGQEVILRCVPISNHLYFYWYRQILGQKVEFLVSFYNNEISEKSEIFDDQFSVERPDGSNFTLKIRSTKLEDSAMYFCASRVDRGNSPLHFGNGTRLTVT.

Only one count was recorded for this clone. CDR3 region: CASSRGQDYNSPLHF. The CDR3 DNA sequence: TGCGCCAGCAGCAGGGGACAGGACTATAATTCACCCCTCCACTTT. The rearrangement joins TRBV5-1 to TRBJ1-6, with TRBD1 matching over 8 bases. J lost 3 bases, V lost 4 bases, and 3 bases had no gene match. CDR3 length: 15 residues. The germline V gene encodes CDR1 SGHRS and CDR2 YFSETQ.

The rearrangement uses TRBV9 and TRBJ1-1, with D uncertain. Germline assignment: CDR1 SGDLS and CDR2 YYNGEE. Trimming left V 2 bases short and J 3 bases short, with 11 bases between. The CDR3 extends over 14 amino acids. The CDR3 spells CASSVLGRDTEAFF. In DNA, the CDR3 is TGTGCCAGCAGCGTTTTAGGGCGGGACACTGAAGCTTTCTTT.

The chain combines TRBV7-9 with TRBJ2-5, with TRBD2 matching 9 bases. In germline, CDR1 is SEHNR, CDR2 FQNEAQ (reference sequence). The CDR3 totals 15 residues. V gave up 0 bases and J gave up 5 bases; unmatched junction bases: 4. CDR3 region: CASSLALSGRETQYF. DNA for the CDR3: TGTGCCAGCAGCTTAGCTCTAAGCGGGAGGGAGACCCAGTACTTC.

This clone was seen once. The V and J genes are TRBV3-1 (or the pseudogene TRBV3-2) and TRBJ2-3; 12 nucleotides agree with TRBD2. V was pared by 4 bases and J by 4 bases, with 6 bases of the junction left unmatched. The CDR3 totals 16 residues. Per germline, CDR1 LGHDT and CDR2 YNNKEL (reference sequence). DNA for the CDR3: TGTGCCAGCAGCCGCCGACTAGCGGGAGAGTCAGATACGCAGTATTTT. It specifies CASSRRLAGESDTQYF.

The chain recombines TRBV9 with TRBJ1-3; 8 positions agree with TRBD1. The V gene end was trimmed by 4 bases and the J gene end by 0 bases; junction bases not matched to a gene: 18. The CDR3 runs to 20 residues. CDR1 SGDLS and CDR2 YYNGEE come from the germline V gene. Here the CDR3 reads CASSSFPGQVSMYSGNTIYF. CDR3 in DNA: TGTGCCAGCAGCTCATTCCCGGGACAGGTGTCCATGTACTCTGGAAACACCATATATTTT. Full variable domain (missing parts from reference TRBV9 and TRBJ1-3): DSGVTQTPKHLITATGQRVTLRCSPRSGDLSVYWYQQSLDQGLQFLIQYYNGEERAKGNILERFSAQQFPDLHSELNLSSLELGDSALYFCASSSFPGQVSMYSGNTIYFGEGSWLTVV.

The rearrangement joins TRBV2 to TRBJ1-4; 12 nucleotides align to TRBD1. Germline CDR1 is SNHLY and CDR2 is FYNNEI. CDR3 length equals 16 residues. V shed 4 bases, J shed 6 bases, and the junction held 6 bases outside the gene matches. CDR3 residues: CASSGAGTGGDEKLFF. CDR3 coding DNA: TGTGCCAGCAGTGGAGCGGGGACAGGGGGCGATGAAAAACTGTTTTTT.

The CDR3 sequence is CASSPFWGRVEAFF. CDR3 coding DNA: TGTGCCAGCAGTCCATTCTGGGGCAGGGTTGAAGCTTTCTTT. This rearrangement joins TRBV28 to TRBJ1-1; D perhaps matches TRBD1 (5 bases). CDR3 size: 14 residues. The V gene's germline CDR1 is MDHEN and CDR2 SYDVKM. Between the trimmed V and J ends, which lost 5 bases and 7 bases, there was a span of 17 bases.

A single count supports this clone. V and J are TRBV7-9 and TRBJ2-7, with 7 bases fitting TRBD1. The germline gives CDR1 SEHNR, CDR2 FQNEAQ (reference sequence). V lost 7 bases to trimming and J lost 6 bases; unmatched junction nucleotides: 6. This CDR3 is built from 12 residues. In nucleotides, the CDR3 is TGTGCCAGCACCCAAACAGGGGCCGAGCAGTACTTC. This codes for CASTQTGAEQYF.

The rearrangement uses TRBV10-3 and TRBJ1-6; no clear D gene. CDR3 length: 15 amino acids. V lost 0 bases and J 5 bases, leaving 8 bases between the germline ends. Germline loops: CDR1 ENHRY, CDR2 SYGVKD. Written as DNA, the CDR3 is TGTGCCATCAGTGAGTCGAACGGTAATAATTCACCCCTCCACTTT. It translates to CAISESNGNNSPLHF.

V and J are TRBV5-1 and TRBJ2-5, with D perhaps TRBD1 (9 bases). Trimming removed 5 bases from V and 1 base from J, with 15 bases in between. Germline values: CDR1 SGHRS, CDR2 YFSETQ. This CDR3 spans 15 amino acids. The CDR3 DNA sequence: TGCGCCAGCAGAGCGGGGGACAGGGCCCAAGAGACCCAGTACTTC. It specifies CASRAGDRAQETQYF. Combining the CDR3 with reference TRBV5-1 and TRBJ2-5 gives the whole variable domain KAGVTQTPRYLIKTRGQQVTLSCSPISGHRSVSWYQQTPGQGLQFLFEYFSETQRNKGNFPGRFSGRQFSNSRSEMNVSTLELGDSALYLCASRAGDRAQETQYFGPGTRLLVL.

The chain recombines TRBV6-5 with TRBJ2-7; 7 bases map to TRBD2. J was trimmed by 12 bases and V by 6 bases; bases with no gene match: 20. CDR1 MNHEY and CDR2 SVGAGI come from the germline V gene. The CDR3 is 15 amino acids. The CDR3 here is CASSPSGTSAQSSYF. CDR3 coding DNA: TGTGCCAGCAGCCCCTCAGGAACTAGCGCCCAAAGTTCGTACTTC.

V and J are TRBV7-8 and TRBJ2-7; TRBD2 might be the D (5 bases). Trimming removed 2 bases from V and 3 bases from J, with 8 bases in between. CDR3 length: 13 residues. CDR1 is SGHVS and CDR2 is FQNEAQ in the germline V gene. The CDR3 reads CASSLTEDYEQYF. CDR3 in DNA: TGTGCCAGCAGCTTAACGGAGGACTACGAGCAGTACTTC.

This rearrangement joins TRBV15 to TRBJ1-3, with 8 nucleotides matching TRBD1. The CDR3 spans 17 residues. The V gene end was trimmed by 5 bases and the J gene end by 0 bases; junction bases not matched to a gene: 9. CDR1 and CDR2 (germline): LNHNV, YYDKDF (reference sequence). As DNA, the CDR3 is TGTGCCACCAGCGCACCGGGACAGGTTTTCTCTGGAAACACCATATATTTT. Its translation is CATSAPGQVFSGNTIYF.

In this sample, this clone turned up a few times. The chain uses TRBV24-1 and TRBJ2-7; 10 nucleotides agree with TRBD1. This CDR3 spans 11 amino acids. The germline V gene encodes CDR1 KGHDR and CDR2 SFDVKD. CDR3 nucleotides: TGTGCACGGGACAGGGGCTACGAGCAGTACTTC. As protein: CARDRGYEQYF.

The J gene is TRBJ2-5, the V gene TRBV2; D may be TRBD2 (6 bases). The V end was cut by 11 bases, the J end by 4 bases, with 17 bases between. Germline CDR1 reads SNHLY; CDR2 reads FYNNEI. The CDR3 consists of 13 residues. The CDR3 here is CAAGGAEGETQYF. CDR3 sequence (DNA): TGTGCCGCTGGGGGAGCGGAGGGAGAGACCCAGTACTTC.

The chain combines TRBV27 with TRBJ1-1, with D possibly TRBD1 on 5 matching bases. Between the trimmed V and J ends, which lost 3 bases and 2 bases, there was a span of 13 bases. This CDR3 has 15 amino acids. Germline CDR1 reads MNHEY; CDR2 reads SMNVEV (reference sequence). The DNA of the CDR3 is TGTGCCAGCAGTTTCGGACAATTTCGAAACACTGAAGCTTTCTTT. Encoded protein: CASSFGQFRNTEAFF.

The rearrangement links TRBV4-1 to TRBJ2-7, with D unresolved. Germline V lookup: CDR1 MGHRA, CDR2 YSYEKL. V lost 1 base to trimming and J lost 0 bases, with 13 bases between them. This CDR3 is built from 16 residues. The CDR3 DNA follows: TGCGCCAGCAGCCAAGTGGGCAGGCCGAGCTCCTACGAGCAGTACTTC. Translated: CASSQVGRPSSYEQYF.

This clone was recorded only once. This chain joins TRBV11-2 and TRBJ2-2; 7 bases map to TRBD2. The ends lost 6 bases at V and 1 base at J; junction bases unmatched: 2. Germline CDR1 and CDR2: SGHAT and FQNNGV. The CDR3 sequence is 14 residues long. CDR3 residues: CASRSSGNTGELFF. As DNA, the CDR3 is TGTGCCAGCAGGTCTAGCGGGAACACCGGGGAGCTGTTTTTT. Supplemented by reference TRBV11-2 and TRBJ2-2, the full variable domain reads EAGVAQSPRYKIIEKRQSVAFWCNPISGHATLYWYQQILGQGPKLLIQFQNNGVVDDSQLPKDRFSAERLKGVDSTLKIQPAKLEDSAVYLCASRSSGNTGELFFGEGSRLTVL.

V is TRBV28 and J is TRBJ2-1; TRBD2 matches at 13 bases. This CDR3 region has 14 residues. Looked up from germline, CDR1 is MDHEN and CDR2 is SYDVKM. V gave up 5 bases and J gave up 6 bases; unmatched junction bases: 1. CDR3 in amino acids: CASSTSGRANEQFF. The CDR3 DNA reads as TGTGCCAGCAGTACTAGCGGGAGGGCCAATGAGCAGTTCTTC.

This chain links TRBV6-6 with TRBJ2-7; 12 positions match TRBD1. CDR1 and CDR2 (germline): MNHNY, SVGAGI (reference sequence). Trimming removed 6 bases from V and 5 bases from J; junction bases left unmatched: 2. The CDR3 is 13 amino acids. The CDR3: CASRGTGGNEQYF. The CDR3 region has the DNA TGTGCCAGCAGGGGGACAGGGGGCAACGAGCAGTACTTC.

V usage is TRBV2 and J usage is TRBJ2-5; tentative D call: TRBD2 (5 bases). This CDR3 region has 13 residues. V lost 5 bases and J 5 bases, leaving 12 bases between the germline ends. Germline assignment: CDR1 SNHLY and CDR2 FYNNEI. The CDR3 sequence: CASSRLSTETQYF. In DNA, the CDR3 is TGTGCCAGCAGTAGACTAAGCACGGAGACCCAGTACTTC.

This clone was detected a few times. This chain links TRBV13 with TRBJ2-5; TRBD1 agrees at 9 bases. The CDR3 covers 16 residues. The V and J ends lost 5 bases and 2 bases, in that order; junction bases with no gene match: 9. The germline V gene encodes CDR1 PRHDT and CDR2 FYEKMQ (reference sequence). The DNA for the CDR3 is TGTGCCAGCAGCGGCCCACCGGACAGGGGACAAGAGACCCAGTACTTC. Protein sequence: CASSGPPDRGQETQYF.

The CDR3 coding sequence is TGTGCCTGGAGTCCACACCCTGACAGACAAGAGACCCAGTACTTC. This encodes CAWSPHPDRQETQYF. The chain carries TRBV30 and TRBJ2-5; D perhaps matches TRBD1 (5 bases). Germline-derived CDR1 and CDR2 are GTSNPN and SVGIG (reference sequence). Trimming pared 2 bases from V and 2 bases from J, leaving 15 bases between. The CDR3 runs 15 residues.

This clone turned up a few times. The CDR3, as DNA: TGTGCCAGCAGTCGACAGGCCCTTAACTATGGCTACACCTTC. Protein sequence: CASSRQALNYGYTF. This sequence joins TRBV28 and TRBJ1-2, with D possibly matching TRBD1 (6 bases). V lost 5 bases, J lost 1 base, and 11 bases lay in between. Germline loops: CDR1 MDHEN, CDR2 SYDVKM. CDR3 size: 14 residues.

This chain joins TRBV27 and TRBJ1-2; D ambiguous. CDR1 and CDR2 from the germline V gene are MNHEY and SMNVEV (reference sequence). This CDR3 is built from 16 residues. The V end was cut by 3 bases, the J end by 3 bases, with 17 bases between. The CDR3, as DNA: TGTGCCAGCAGTTTTTCCCCAGGTTTATATGACTATGGCTACACCTTC. Translated: CASSFSPGLYDYGYTF.

The genes are TRBV7-3 and TRBJ2-5; 7 bases line up with TRBD1. CDR1 is SGHTA, CDR2 FQGTGA, per germline. The CDR3 is made up of 13 amino acids. With V trimmed by 5 bases and J by 3 bases, 3 bases remained unmatched. CDR3 nucleotides: TGTGCCAGCAGCGTGGGACAGAAAGAGACCCAGTACTTC. It translates to CASSVGQKETQYF.